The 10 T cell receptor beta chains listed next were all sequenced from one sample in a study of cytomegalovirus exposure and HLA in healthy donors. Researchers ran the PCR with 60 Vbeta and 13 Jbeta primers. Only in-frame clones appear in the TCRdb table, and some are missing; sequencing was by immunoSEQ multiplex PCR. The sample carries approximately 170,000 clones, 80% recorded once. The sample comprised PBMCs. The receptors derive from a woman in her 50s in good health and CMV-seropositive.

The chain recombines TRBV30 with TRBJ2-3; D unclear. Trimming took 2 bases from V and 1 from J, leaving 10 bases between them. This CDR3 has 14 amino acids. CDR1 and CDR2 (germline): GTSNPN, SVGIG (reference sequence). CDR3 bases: TGTGCCTGGAGTCGAGTCGTTGGCACAGATACGCAGTATTTT. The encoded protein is CAWSRVVGTDTQYF.

This CDR3 is CAIWRGIAGGRNTGELFF. As DNA, the CDR3 is TGTGCCATCTGGCGCGGGATAGCGGGAGGGCGGAACACCGGGGAGCTGTTTTTT. The gene calls are TRBV10-3 and TRBJ2-2; 11 bases line up with TRBD2. Germline V gene lookup returns CDR1 ENHRY and CDR2 SYGVKD. This CDR3 spans 18 amino acids. Losses at the gene ends were 8 bases for V and 1 base for J; bases not matched to a gene: 12.

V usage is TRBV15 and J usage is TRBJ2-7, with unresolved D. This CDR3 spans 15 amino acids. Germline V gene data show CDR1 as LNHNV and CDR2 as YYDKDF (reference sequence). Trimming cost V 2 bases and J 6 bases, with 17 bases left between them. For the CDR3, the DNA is TGTGCCACCAGCAGACCAGGAACCGGCTTTGGCGAGCAGTACTTC. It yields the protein CATSRPGTGFGEQYF.

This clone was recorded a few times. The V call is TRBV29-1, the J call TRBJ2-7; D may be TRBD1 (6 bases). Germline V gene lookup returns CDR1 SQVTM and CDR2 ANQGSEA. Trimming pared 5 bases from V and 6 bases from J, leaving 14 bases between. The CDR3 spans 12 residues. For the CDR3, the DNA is TGCAGCGTTAGGGACATTATAGGCGAGCAGTACTTC. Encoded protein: CSVRDIIGEQYF.

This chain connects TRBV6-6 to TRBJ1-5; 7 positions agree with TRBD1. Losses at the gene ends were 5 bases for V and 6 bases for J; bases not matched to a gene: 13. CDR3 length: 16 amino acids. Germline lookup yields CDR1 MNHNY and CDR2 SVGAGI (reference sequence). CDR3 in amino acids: CASSRPTGVDFQPQHF. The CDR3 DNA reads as TGTGCCAGCAGTCGCCCTACAGGGGTCGATTTTCAGCCCCAGCATTTT.

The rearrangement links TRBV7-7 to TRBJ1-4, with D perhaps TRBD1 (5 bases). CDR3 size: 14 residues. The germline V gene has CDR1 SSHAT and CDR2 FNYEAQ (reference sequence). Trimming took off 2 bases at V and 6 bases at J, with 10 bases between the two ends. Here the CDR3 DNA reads TGTGCCAGCAGCTTACGCAGGGAGGATGAAAAACTGTTTTTT. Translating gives CASSLRREDEKLFF. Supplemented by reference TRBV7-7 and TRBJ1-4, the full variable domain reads GAGVSQSPRYKVTKRGQDVTLRCDPISSHATLYWYQQALGQGPEFLTYFNYEAQPDKSGLPSDRFSAERPEGSISTLTIQRTEQRDSAMYRCASSLRREDEKLFFGSGTQLSVL.

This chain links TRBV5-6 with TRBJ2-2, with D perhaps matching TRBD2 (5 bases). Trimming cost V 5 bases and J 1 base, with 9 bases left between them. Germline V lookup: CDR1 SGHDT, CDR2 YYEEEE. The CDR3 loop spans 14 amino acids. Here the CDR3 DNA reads TGTGCCAGCAGATACGGGGAGAACACCGGGGAGCTGTTTTTT. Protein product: CASRYGENTGELFF.

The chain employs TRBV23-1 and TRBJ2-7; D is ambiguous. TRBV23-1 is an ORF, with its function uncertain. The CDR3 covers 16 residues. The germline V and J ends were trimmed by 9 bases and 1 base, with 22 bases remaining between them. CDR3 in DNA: TGCGCCAGTTCCCCGCGGCCCGGAGACGGTTCCTACGAGCAGTACTTC. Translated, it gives CASSPRPGDGSYEQYF.

The chain's CDR3 is CATSRERETQYF. The CDR3 DNA is TGTGCCACCAGCCGGGAAAGAGAGACCCAGTACTTC. The chain uses TRBV15 and TRBJ2-5, with D possibly TRBD2 on 5 matching bases. The CDR3 length is 12 residues. V dropped 5 bases and J dropped 4 bases, with 8 bases sitting between them. CDR1 is LNHNV, CDR2 YYDKDF, per germline (reference sequence).

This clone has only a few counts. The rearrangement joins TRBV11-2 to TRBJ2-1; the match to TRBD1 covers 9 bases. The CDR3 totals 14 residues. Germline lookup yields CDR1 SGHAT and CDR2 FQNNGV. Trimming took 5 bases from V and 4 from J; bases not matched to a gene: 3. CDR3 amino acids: CASSRTGAYNEQFF. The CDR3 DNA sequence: TGTGCCAGCAGCCGGACAGGGGCGTACAATGAGCAGTTCTTC.